This T cell receptor beta chain derives from a study of PD-L1 blockade in urothelial cancer. Germline CDR1 and CDR2: MDHEN and SYDVKM. V lost 3 bases and J lost 1, with 22 bases in between. The CDR3 runs 19 residues. Sequencing was performed with immunoSEQ multiplex PCR; in TCRdb, only in-frame clones are kept and a portion is missing. This sample has about 76,000 clones; around four fifths occur once, and the top ten carry roughly 4.8%. Here the sequenced sample was PBMCs, taken around atezolizumab (anti-PD-L1) treatment. The receptor was isolated from a man between 65 and 79 years old with urothelial cancer. The chain carries TRBV28 and TRBJ2-1; D is unresolved. The CDR3 region has the DNA TGTGCCAGCAGTTTTAGCTATTCACTCCCCATAAAATCCTACAATGAGCAGTTCTTC. Its protein is CASSFSYSLPIKSYNEQFF.